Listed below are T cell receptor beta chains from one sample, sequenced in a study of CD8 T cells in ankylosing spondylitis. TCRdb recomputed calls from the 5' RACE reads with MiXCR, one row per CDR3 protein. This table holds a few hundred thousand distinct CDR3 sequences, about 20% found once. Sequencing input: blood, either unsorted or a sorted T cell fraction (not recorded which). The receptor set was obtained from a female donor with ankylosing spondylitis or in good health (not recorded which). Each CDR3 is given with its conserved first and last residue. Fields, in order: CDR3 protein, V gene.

CDR3: CATSRDLGAAEQFF
V: TRBV15

CDR3: CAISDTGGTGGEF
V: TRBV10-3

CDR3: CASRLFGGNLYEQYF
V: TRBV27

CDR3: CSAKPLAGVSEQYF
V: TRBV20-1

CDR3: CASSARAMGPKTQYF
V: TRBV3-1

CDR3: CASSQDDRVEGTEAFF
V: TRBV4-1

CDR3: CASSLLSGGTDTQYF
V: TRBV5-5

CDR3: CASSRPGLAGGPFYNEQFF
V: TRBV4-1

CDR3: CASSLAGLAKNIQYF
V: TRBV12-3/TRBV12-4

CDR3: CSVVPPRPGAINGYTF
V: TRBV29-1

CDR3: CSADTTPGLDGTQYF
V: TRBV20-1

CDR3: CASRGQEKLFF
V: TRBV7-2

CDR3: CASSSGLLCEQYF
V: TRBV7-8

CDR3: CASRPGQGLGSHQPQHF
V: TRBV6-1

CDR3: CSAEGAEKLFF
V: TRBV20-1

CDR3: CASSRPGGVNTEAFF
V: TRBV11-2

CDR3: CASSQTGNEQYF
V: TRBV4-3

CDR3: CASSFSQELSDTQYF
V: TRBV7-6

CDR3: CASSPPAGLAATYQETQYF
V: TRBV28

CDR3: CAISVLDKPGNTIYF
V: TRBV10-3

CDR3: CSGRDTYEQYF
V: TRBV29-1

CDR3: CASSPQGSYEQYF
V: TRBV18

CDR3: CASTPAAGLNEQFF
V: TRBV11-2

CDR3: CASSGRGGAQLDGYTF
V: TRBV9

CDR3: CATSDPRGEQFF
V: TRBV24-1

CDR3: CASSLVGSGRADTQYF
V: TRBV7-2

CDR3: CASSPTADNEQFF
V: TRBV12-3/TRBV12-4

CDR3: CAITGPGNTIYF
V: TRBV10-3

CDR3: CASSRTVDRQPQHF
V: TRBV6-1